This TCR beta chain was recorded in a study of Graves' ophthalmopathy and Graves' hyperthyroidism. From RNA, the CDR3 regions of TCR beta chains were amplified and sequenced. The first-round RT-PCR employed HTBI primers together with the Qiagen OneStep RT-PCR kit. A multiplex PCR was then performed as the second round. One entry per CDR3 protein results from TCRdb running MiXCR on the multiplex PCR reads. Among 600,000 to 950,000 distinct CDR3 sequences listed, roughly 40% were seen once. This clonotype was detected a few times. The TCR was taken from an adult man with Graves' ophthalmopathy. Sequencing used peripheral blood.

The CDR3 protein is CSARDYRGLGPEAFF. Here the CDR3 DNA reads TGCAGTGCTAGGGATTACAGGGGATTGGGTCCTGAAGCTTTCTTT. V gene TRBV20-1 combines with J gene TRBJ1-1; TRBD1 aligns across 7 bases. Germline V gives CDR1 DFQATT, CDR2 SNEGSKA (reference sequence). J lost 6 bases, V lost 3 bases, and 13 bases had no gene match. This CDR3 contains 15 residues.